The 9 T cell receptor beta chains given below trace back to one sample, sequenced in a study of tumor-infiltrating lymphocytes in primary liver carcinoma. Co-extracted RNA and DNA came from 20-30 mg of unsorted bulk tissue. The template, roughly 510 ng total RNA, yielded TCR beta cDNA made with a constant-region primer. Modified slightly, ARM-PCR produced TCR beta libraries over three nested multiplex PCR rounds. TRBV1-TRBV30 forward and Cbeta reverse primers drove the first two roughly 10-cycle rounds. TCRdb analysed the multiplex PCR reads with MiXCR anew, one entry per CDR3 protein. The sample has some 110,000 distinct CDR3 sequences; 64% are singletons. The sequenced sample was liver tumor tissue from sampling region 3. Subset noted: tumor region T3, left-lateral pole. The receptors shown here come from a woman aged 55-75 years with primary liver carcinoma and hepatitis B virus infection.

With regard to this clonotype: The junction departs from the called germline gene at one end, perhaps through a read error. CDR3 region: CVSSMGLPTDMRYF. The CDR3 region has the DNA TGTGTCAGCAGCATGGGGCTTCCCACAGATATGCGGTATTTT. The rearrangement links TRBV11-2 to TRBJ2-3; D might be TRBD1 (5 bases). This CDR3 has 14 amino acids. The germline V gene encodes CDR1 SGHAT and CDR2 FQNNGV.

Details on this clonotype: A single base separates this from a much larger clone, so it may be a read error. This sequence joins TRBV12-3 or TRBV12-4 and TRBJ1-1; TRBD1 agrees at 9 bases. This CDR3 is 16 amino acids long. The CDR3 DNA sequence: TGTGCCAGCAGTGCAGGAACCGGACAGGGGAACACTGTAGCTTTCTTT. Translating gives CASSAGTGQGNTVAFF.

With regard to this clonotype: An end of the junction does not agree with germline; a read error may underlie this. The chain links TRBV11-3 to TRBJ2-1; tentatively, D is TRBD2 (7 bases). Germline-derived CDR1 and CDR2 are SGHNT and YENEEA. This CDR3 region has 17 residues. The CDR3 region is CASSYRGARTLGNVQFF. The DNA for the CDR3 is TGTGCCAGCAGCTACCGGGGGGCGCGGACCTTGGGCAATGTGCAGTTCTTC.

The rearrangement uses TRBV6-1 and TRBJ1-1; D may be TRBD1 (6 bases). The CDR3 is 13 amino acids. Germline assignment: CDR1 MNHNS and CDR2 SASEGT. CDR3 sequence: CVCSNREFTEAFF. The CDR3 DNA is TGTGTCTGCAGCAACAGGGAATTCACTGAAGCTTTCTTT.

As for this clonotype: Given a much more abundant clone one base away, this may be a read error. This CDR3 is CASSTGREGEQYF. The DNA for the CDR3 is TGTGCCAGCTCCACCGGGAGAGAGGGGGAGCAGTACTTC. The chain recombines TRBV6-1 with TRBJ2-7; D might be TRBD2 (6 bases). CDR3 length equals 13 residues. Trimming took 8 bases from V and 7 from J, leaving 18 bases between them. CDR1 and CDR2 (germline): MNHNS, SASEGT.

As concerns this clonotype: Since a much larger clone is just one base distant, this may be a read error. The V and J genes are TRBV6-5 and TRBJ2-2, with D perhaps TRBD2 (5 bases). In germline, CDR1 is MNHEY, CDR2 SVGAGI. The CDR3 runs 13 residues. The CDR3 DNA reads TGTGCCAGCAAGCCGTATAACACCGGGGAGCTGTTATTT. Translating it yields CASKPYNTGELLF.

This clonotype was found many times. This chain connects TRBV6-2 or TRBV6-3 to TRBJ1-2; D uncertain. The V and J ends lost 2 bases and 4 bases respectively, with 2 bases between them. This CDR3 has 11 residues. Per germline, CDR1 MNHEY and CDR2 SVGEGT. DNA for the CDR3: TGTGCCAGCAGTTACAGCTATGGCTACACCTTC. This translates into CASSYSYGYTF.

J is TRBJ2-5 and V is TRBV6-1; perhaps TRBD1 as D (5 bases). The ends were cut back, 1 base at V and 4 bases at J, with 13 bases in the middle. Looked up from germline, CDR1 is MNHNS and CDR2 is SASEGT. This CDR3 is built from 15 residues. Here the CDR3 reads CASSEGTRARETQYF. The CDR3, as DNA: TGTGCCAGCAGTGAAGGGACAAGGGCACGAGAGACCCAGTACTTC.

A note on this clonotype: Being one base from a much bigger clone, this may be a read error. This sequence joins TRBV4-1 and TRBJ2-7, with 15 bases that match TRBD2. V was pared by 1 base and J by 5 bases, with 9 bases of the junction left unmatched. There are 18 residues in the CDR3. Germline V gene sequence: CDR1 MGHRA, CDR2 YSYEKL. CDR3 DNA sequence: TGCGCCAGCAGCCAAGGAATGGGGACTAGCGGGAGGAGGCACGAGCAGTACTTC. This sequence encodes CASSQGMGTSGRRHEQYF.